This TCR beta chain was retrieved from a study of Ad26.COV2.S vaccination and SARS-CoV-2 variants. Germline trimming cut 7 bases from V and 0 bases from J; bases unmatched to any gene: 3. Germline-derived CDR1 and CDR2 are MNHEY and SVGAGI. There are 14 residues in the CDR3. The table came from immunoSEQ multiplex PCR; TCRdb's copy has only in-frame clones and leaves some out. The sample has roughly 420,000 clones, about 91% seen once; the top ten hold about 2.7%. Treatment: 15 to 20 received Ad26.COV2.S at low or high dose, single or two shots; several received placebo; per-sample allocation not given. Collection of samples fell on day 63 after the first vaccine or placebo injection.

This chain joins TRBV6-5 and TRBJ2-3, with TRBD2 matching 8 bases. The origin of this receptor is a person aged 18 to 59 who received the Ad26.COV2.S COVID-19 vaccine or a placebo. Material: peripheral blood, obtained in a trial of Ad26.COV2.S vaccine versus placebo. CDR3 loop: CASKSGGSTDTQYF. In nucleotides, the CDR3 is TGTGCCAGCAAATCGGGGGGGAGCACAGATACGCAGTATTTT.